A selection of T cell receptor beta chains follows, all from one sample in a study of blood T cell repertoires in COVID-19. Data came from immunoSEQ multiplex PCR; TCRdb stores just in-frame clones and leaves some out. The sample lists under 85,000 clones, 85% to 90% occurring once. The source material was peripheral blood. The origin of the receptors is a man aged 80 or over with acute or convalescent COVID-19. Both conserved end residues are part of each CDR3. The D gene is left open where the match is weak. Expanded clones get a size class; other rows say once, few or many, or leave the size out.

size: .
V: TRBV7-9
J: TRBJ1-1
D: TRBD1
DNA: TGTGCCAGCAGCTTGTTCGGGACAGGGAACACTGAAGCTTTCTTT
CDR3: CASSLFGTGNTEAFF

size: .
V: TRBV4-3
J: TRBJ2-3
D: TRBD1
DNA: TGCGCCAGCAGCCAAGATGGACAGGGGGGAACAGATACGCAGTATTTT
CDR3: CASSQDGQGGTDTQYF

size: .
V: TRBV18
J: TRBJ1-4
D: .
DNA: TGTGCCAGCTCACCCGAACAGGGCATTACTAAAGAAAAACTGTTTTTT
CDR3: CASSPEQGITKEKLFF

size: once
V: TRBV2
J: TRBJ2-7
D: .
DNA: TGTGCCAGCAGTGAACAGGGGTTCCACGAGCAGTACTTC
CDR3: CASSEQGFHEQYF

size: few
V: TRBV7-3
J: TRBJ1-1
D: .
DNA: TGTGCCAGCAGCCCACCAGGGTCTTCTCCCACTGAAGCTTTCTTT
CDR3: CASSPPGSSPTEAFF

size: .
V: TRBV18
J: TRBJ1-2
D: TRBD1
DNA: TGTGCCAGCTCACCACGAACAGGGGGTAACCGACCGGTCGGCTACACCTTC
CDR3: CASSPRTGGNRPVGYTF

size: .
V: TRBV12-3/TRBV12-4
J: TRBJ2-5
D: .
DNA: TGTGCCAGCAGCTGGGGCGGATTGGAGACCCAGTACTTC
CDR3: CASSWGGLETQYF

size: .
V: TRBV6-5
J: TRBJ1-5
D: .
DNA: TGTGCCAGCAGACAGGGAATGGGTCAGCCCCAGCATTTT
CDR3: CASRQGMGQPQHF

size: .
V: TRBV2
J: TRBJ1-5
D: .
DNA: TGTGCCAGCAGTCCCGGAGGTACAGCGATACTTAGCAATCAGCCCCAGCATTTT
CDR3: CASSPGGTAILSNQPQHF

size: few
V: TRBV5-1
J: TRBJ2-5
D: TRBD1
DNA: TGCGCCAGCAGCTTGCAGGGGGCTAAGGAGACCCAGTACTTC
CDR3: CASSLQGAKETQYF

size: .
V: TRBV19
J: TRBJ1-2
D: TRBD1
DNA: TGTGCCAGTAGACACCTGGGACAGGGGGAGGGCTACACCTTC
CDR3: CASRHLGQGEGYTF